A single sample is the source of the 29 T cell receptor beta chains below, sequenced in a study of blood T cell repertoires in COVID-19. The method was immunoSEQ multiplex PCR; TCRdb's version includes in-frame clones alone and lacks a portion of them. The sample holds fewer than 500,000 clones, over 65% seen once. The sequenced material came from peripheral blood. All receptors derive from a human donor with acute or convalescent COVID-19. The donor label of this sample is uncertain.

This clone appeared a few times. V gene TRBV5-4 combines with J gene TRBJ2-7; 13 bases line up with TRBD2. The ends lost 3 bases at V and 1 base at J; junction bases unmatched: 1. Germline CDR1 SGHNT, CDR2 YYREEE (reference sequence). This CDR3 region has 15 residues. The CDR3 DNA follows: TGTGCCAGCAGCTGGGGACTAGCGGGATCCTACGAGCAGTACTTC. Residues: CASSWGLAGSYEQYF.

Only a few counts were recorded for this clone. The V gene is TRBV7-9, the J gene TRBJ1-1; D gene uncertain. Germline V gene lookup returns CDR1 SEHNR and CDR2 FQNEAQ (reference sequence). The length of the CDR3 is 13 residues. The ends were cut back, 0 bases at V and 5 bases at J, with 7 bases in the middle. The CDR3 protein is CASSLASETEAFF. The CDR3 DNA is TGTGCCAGCAGCTTAGCGTCTGAGACTGAAGCTTTCTTT.

The genes are TRBV18 and TRBJ1-4, with D possibly being TRBD1 (5 bases). This CDR3 contains 13 residues. V was cut by 6 bases and J by 10 bases, with 15 bases left in between. The germline CDR1 and CDR2 sequences are KGHSH and LQKENI. CDR3: CASSPGMGLKLFF. The DNA for the CDR3 is TGTGCCAGCTCCCCGGGTATGGGGCTAAAACTGTTTTTT.

The chain carries TRBV4-1 and TRBJ2-5, with D possibly TRBD2 on 6 matching bases. The CDR3 has 13 amino acids. The V gene's germline CDR1 is MGHRA and CDR2 YSYEKL. V was cut by 3 bases and J by 5 bases, with 10 bases left in between. CDR3 in amino acids: CASSQGGIETQYF. In nucleotides, the CDR3 is TGCGCCAGCAGCCAGGGGGGTATCGAGACCCAGTACTTC.

The rearrangement links TRBV7-2 to TRBJ2-2; 8 bases align to TRBD2. V lost 6 bases and J lost 6; bases outside the gene matches: 15. Germline loops: CDR1 SGHTA, CDR2 FQGNSA. The CDR3 contains 17 residues. The CDR3 DNA sequence: TGTGCCAGCAGTCGCCGCGCGGGGGGAGAATTCGCCGGGGAGCTGTTTTTT. Its protein is CASSRRAGGEFAGELFF. The whole variable domain, filled in from reference TRBV7-2 and TRBJ2-2, reads GAGVSQSPSNKVTEKGKDVELRCDPISGHTALYWYRQSLGQGLEFLIYFQGNSAPDKSGLPSDRFSAERTGGSVSTLTIQRTQQEDSAVYLCASSRRAGGEFAGELFFGEGSRLTVL.

The count of this clone is one. V and J are TRBV7-2 and TRBJ2-6; D gene ambiguous. The CDR3 spans 15 residues. The V gene lost 1 base and the J gene lost 2 bases, with 6 bases spanning the gap. CDR1 is SGHTA and CDR2 is FQGNSA in the germline V gene. The CDR3 here is CASSLGRTGANVLTF. In nucleotides, the CDR3 is TGTGCCAGCAGCTTAGGGAGAACTGGGGCCAACGTCCTGACTTTC.

The chain has TRBV18 and TRBJ1-1; D gene ambiguous. Germline-derived CDR1 and CDR2 are KGHSH and LQKENI. Trimming took 3 bases from V and 0 from J, leaving 5 bases between them. The CDR3 is 13 amino acids. For the CDR3, the DNA is TGTGCCAGCTCACCTCATGTGAACACTGAAGCTTTCTTT. This encodes CASSPHVNTEAFF.

J is TRBJ1-1 and V is TRBV10-2, with a possible D match to TRBD1 (5 bases). CDR1 is WSHSY and CDR2 is SAAADI in the germline V gene. V was clipped by 7 bases and J by 4 bases, with 16 bases between them. The CDR3 runs to 14 residues. CDR3 residues: CASTAEIQGTEAFF. The CDR3 nucleotides read TGCGCCAGCACCGCGGAAATCCAGGGCACTGAAGCTTTCTTT.

This rearrangement joins TRBV6-6 to TRBJ1-4, with TRBD1 as a possible D gene (5 bases). In germline, CDR1 is MNHNY, CDR2 SVGAGI (reference sequence). This CDR3 is built from 14 residues. Trimming shortened V by 2 bases and J by 8 bases, and 12 bases separated the two germline ends. CDR3: CASSYGGEGEKLFF. The CDR3 DNA sequence: TGTGCCAGCAGTTACGGGGGGGAAGGGGAAAAACTGTTTTTT.

The V and J genes are TRBV7-9 and TRBJ1-1, with a possible D match to TRBD1 (5 bases). Between the trimmed V and J ends, which lost 5 bases and 0 bases, there was a span of 13 bases. The CDR3 is 15 amino acids. In germline, CDR1 is SEHNR, CDR2 FQNEAQ (reference sequence). Here the CDR3 DNA reads TGTGCCAGCAGCGAACGACAGAACATGAACACTGAAGCTTTCTTT. It translates to CASSERQNMNTEAFF.

V gene TRBV2 combines with J gene TRBJ1-2, with a weak D call TRBD1 (5 bases). Between the trimmed V and J ends, which lost 7 bases and 3 bases, there was a span of 9 bases. CDR1 is SNHLY, CDR2 FYNNEI, per germline. The CDR3 runs 12 residues. The CDR3 sequence is CASTDSHYGYTF. CDR3 in DNA: TGTGCCAGCACCGACAGTCACTATGGCTACACCTTC.

The CDR3 here is CASSFRSGEQFF. The CDR3 region has the DNA TGTGCCAGCAGCTTTAGGTCAGGTGAGCAGTTCTTC. This sequence joins TRBV5-4 and TRBJ2-1; no reliable D call. The CDR3 sequence is 12 residues long. The V end was cut by 2 bases, the J end by 9 bases, with 9 bases between. Germline CDR1 reads SGHNT; CDR2 reads YYREEE (reference sequence).

This CDR3 reads CASSPRQGEAGNTIYF. DNA for the CDR3: TGCGCCAGCAGCCCAAGACAGGGGGAGGCTGGAAACACCATATATTTT. The chain has TRBV5-1 and TRBJ1-3, with 9 positions matching TRBD1. J was trimmed by 2 bases and V by 4 bases; bases with no gene match: 7. This CDR3 has 16 amino acids. Germline values: CDR1 SGHRS, CDR2 YFSETQ.

This chain uses TRBV29-1 with TRBJ2-1, with TRBD2 matching 7 bases. Unmatched junction bases numbered 16, after V lost 4 bases and J lost 7 bases. Germline CDR1 and CDR2: SQVTM and ANQGSEA. CDR3 length equals 16 residues. For the CDR3, the DNA is TGCAGCGTTGGTCCTCCGAATAGGCGGGGGATGAATGAGCAGTTCTTC. This translates into CSVGPPNRRGMNEQFF.

J is TRBJ2-7 and V is TRBV4-1, with D perhaps TRBD1 (6 bases). There are 16 residues in the CDR3. Germline V lookup: CDR1 MGHRA, CDR2 YSYEKL. The ends were cut back, 3 bases at V and 3 bases at J, with 18 bases in the middle. The CDR3 DNA is TGCGCCAGCAGCCAGGGGGCCACAGGGATAATCTACGAGCAGTACTTC. This gives the protein CASSQGATGIIYEQYF.

This clone was seen only a few times. The rearrangement uses TRBV6-5 and TRBJ2-1; a weak D match, TRBD2 (7 bases). The CDR3 consists of 15 residues. Germline CDR1 reads MNHEY; CDR2 reads SVGAGI. Trimming shortened V by 6 bases and J by 6 bases, and 18 bases separated the two germline ends. DNA for the CDR3: TGTGCCAGCAGACTACATAGGGGGGAGGGCAATGAGCAGTTCTTC. Protein product: CASRLHRGEGNEQFF.

The chain joins TRBV5-1 to TRBJ1-1, with D unresolved. The CDR3 is 14 amino acids. Trimming took 1 base from V and 4 from J, leaving 11 bases between them. Per germline, CDR1 SGHRS and CDR2 YFSETQ. CDR3 loop: CASSLSRVGTEAFF. CDR3 coding DNA: TGCGCCAGCAGCTTGTCCCGGGTCGGCACTGAAGCTTTCTTT.

The rearrangement uses TRBV2 and TRBJ2-3; D not resolved. CDR3 length equals 13 residues. Germline CDR1 is SNHLY and CDR2 is FYNNEI. Trimming cost V 1 base and J 2 bases, with 4 bases left between them. The CDR3 bases are TGTGCCAGCAGTGAAGTCTACACAGATACGCAGTATTTT. Its translation: CASSEVYTDTQYF.

The chain recombines TRBV7-8 with TRBJ1-5; D gene uncertain. Germline V gene data show CDR1 as SGHVS and CDR2 as FQNEAQ. This CDR3 has 17 amino acids. The ends were cut back, 2 bases at V and 5 bases at J, with 19 bases in the middle. CDR3 amino acids: CASSLSVGWAMDQPQHF. Here the CDR3 DNA reads TGTGCCAGCAGCTTATCAGTAGGATGGGCCATGGATCAGCCCCAGCATTTT.

The V gene is TRBV4-1, the J gene TRBJ2-1, with 9 nucleotides matching TRBD1. This CDR3 is built from 17 residues. Trimming at V came to 4 bases and at J to 6 bases, leaving 13 bases not matched to a gene. Looked up from germline, CDR1 is MGHRA and CDR2 is YSYEKL. Here the CDR3 reads CASSLSMGTGSVNEQFF. Here the CDR3 DNA reads TGCGCCAGCAGCCTTTCTATGGGGACAGGGTCGGTCAATGAGCAGTTCTTC.

This sequence joins TRBV19 and TRBJ2-2; 11 nucleotides line up with TRBD2. With V trimmed by 11 bases and J by 4 bases, 3 bases remained unmatched. The CDR3 sequence is 13 residues long. Germline CDR1 LNHDA, CDR2 SQIVND (reference sequence). CDR3 residues: CAASGRSTGELFF. The CDR3 DNA is TGTGCCGCTAGCGGGAGGTCCACCGGGGAGCTGTTTTTT.

The gene calls are TRBV6-6 and TRBJ1-2; 11 positions match TRBD1. CDR1 and CDR2 from the germline V gene are MNHNY and SVGAGI (reference sequence). The CDR3 is 15 residues long. With 6 bases clipped from V and 2 bases from J, the junction kept 5 bases outside the gene matches. CDR3 amino acids: CASSPGTGGNYGYTF. Written as DNA, the CDR3 is TGTGCCAGCAGCCCCGGGACAGGGGGAAACTATGGCTACACCTTC.

Remarks on this clone: The sample contains more than one DNA sequence encoding this CDR3. The chain joins TRBV10-3 to TRBJ1-5; 8 bases align to TRBD1. Germline V gene lookup returns CDR1 ENHRY and CDR2 SYGVKD. V gave up 4 bases and J gave up 1 base; unmatched junction bases: 3. The length of the CDR3 is 15 residues. CDR3 region: CAISAGGHSNQPQHF. The CDR3 nucleotides are TGTGCCATCAGTGCAGGGGGCCACAGCAATCAGCCCCAGCATTTT.

The chain joins TRBV2 to TRBJ2-7; the match to TRBD2 covers 8 bases. Germline V gene sequence: CDR1 SNHLY, CDR2 FYNNEI. With V trimmed by 9 bases and J by 4 bases, 11 bases remained unmatched. The CDR3 runs to 14 residues. As DNA, the CDR3 is TGTGCCAGTCGCCAGGCGGGGGGAGGATACGAGCAGTACTTC. This codes for CASRQAGGGYEQYF.

J is TRBJ1-1 and V is TRBV19; D remains unclear. V was pared by 5 bases and J by 1 base, with 20 bases between. CDR3 size: 17 residues. CDR1 and CDR2 from the germline V gene are LNHDA and SQIVND (reference sequence). The CDR3 spells CASSSHSTRTSNTEAFF. DNA of the CDR3: TGTGCCAGTAGTTCTCACTCTACACGGACTTCGAACACTGAAGCTTTCTTT.

The CDR3 loop is CASARASGRAGANVLTF. CDR3 coding DNA: TGTGCCAGCGCGCGGGCTAGCGGGAGGGCGGGGGCCAACGTCCTGACTTTC. The chain uses TRBV27 and TRBJ2-6; 12 bases align to TRBD2. The V gene end was trimmed by 8 bases and the J gene end by 4 bases; junction bases not matched to a gene: 9. CDR1 and CDR2 from the germline V gene are MNHEY and SMNVEV (reference sequence). The CDR3 extends over 17 amino acids.

V usage is TRBV30 and J usage is TRBJ1-2; maybe TRBD1 (6 bases). The CDR3 has 12 residues. The V end lost 4 bases, the J end lost 4 bases, and 10 bases lay between the germline ends. Per the germline V gene, CDR1 is GTSNPN and CDR2 is SVGIG (reference sequence). DNA of the CDR3: TGTGCCTGGACCCGAGGGGGCTATGGCTACACCTTC. It specifies CAWTRGGYGYTF.

This sequence joins TRBV4-1 and TRBJ2-7, with D maybe TRBD1 (6 bases). The germline V gene encodes CDR1 MGHRA and CDR2 YSYEKL. V was trimmed by 3 bases and J by 3 bases, leaving 15 bases between them. CDR3 length equals 15 residues. CDR3 loop: CASSQGDGQYYEQYF. The CDR3 DNA follows: TGCGCCAGCAGCCAGGGCGACGGACAGTACTACGAGCAGTACTTC.

The count of this clone is one. V usage is TRBV24-1 and J usage is TRBJ2-5, with D unclear. The CDR3 covers 14 residues. Germline V lookup: CDR1 KGHDR, CDR2 SFDVKD. V lost 2 bases and J 2 bases, leaving 8 bases between the germline ends. The CDR3 DNA sequence: TGTGCCACCAGTGATTCCGAGGAGCAAGAGACCCAGTACTTC. Translating it yields CATSDSEEQETQYF.